The 11 T cell receptor beta chains presented below share a single source sample, sequenced in a study of T cells in Graves' hyperthyroidism and ophthalmopathy. The investigators amplified TCR beta CDR3 regions from RNA transcripts. RT-PCR in the first round (using the HTBI primer set) targeted the TCR CDR3. Each CDR3 protein is one row after TCRdb ran MiXCR on the multiplex PCR reads. The sample comprises around 300,000 distinct CDR3 sequences, over 11% of which are singletons, and approximately 23% rests with the top ten. The sample was blood. The receptors originated from a woman in her 30s with Graves' hyperthyroidism.

This clonotype was detected ten times or more. Here the CDR3 DNA reads TGTGCCAGCAGCGTGTCTAGCGGGAGGGCGGTTGACGAGCAGTACTTC. Protein: CASSVSSGRAVDEQYF. V and J are TRBV9 and TRBJ2-7; 12 positions agree with TRBD2. CDR1 and CDR2 (germline): SGDLS, YYNGEE. J was trimmed by 5 bases and V by 2 bases; bases with no gene match: 8. This CDR3 region has 16 residues.

The genes are TRBV29-1 and TRBJ1-1; D unresolved. CDR3 length: 12 residues. The germline gives CDR1 SQVTM, CDR2 ANQGSEA. Trimming left V 6 bases short and J 1 base short, with 9 bases between. CDR3 sequence reads: CSVQHWNTEAFF. CDR3 coding DNA: TGCAGCGTGCAACACTGGAACACTGAAGCTTTCTTT.

This clonotype was detected many times. This chain's CDR3 is CASSDGQGGEQFF. CDR3 bases: TGTGCCAGCAGTGACGGACAGGGCGGTGAGCAGTTCTTC. The V gene is TRBV2, the J gene TRBJ2-1; 8 positions agree with TRBD1. V trimming: 3 bases; J trimming: 9 bases; junction bases outside the gene matches: 4. CDR1 SNHLY and CDR2 FYNNEI come from the germline V gene. The CDR3 contains 13 residues. The complete variable domain, with remaining parts taken from reference TRBV2 and TRBJ2-1, reads EPEVTQTPSHQVTQMGQEVILRCVPISNHLYFYWYRQILGQKVEFLVSFYNNEISEKSEIFDDQFSVERPDGSNFTLKIRSTKLEDSAMYFCASSDGQGGEQFFGPGTRLTVL.

Written as DNA, the CDR3 is TGTGCCAGCAGCTTTGGGGGGAGCAATGAGCAGTTCTTC. Encoded protein: CASSFGGSNEQFF. V gene TRBV11-2 combines with J gene TRBJ2-1; TRBD2 is a possible D gene (6 bases). Trimming pared 3 bases from V and 6 bases from J, leaving 9 bases between. Germline lookup yields CDR1 SGHAT and CDR2 FQNNGV. This CDR3 region has 13 residues.

The table lists this clonotype with many counts. The V and J genes are TRBV28 and TRBJ1-5, with D unresolved. V lost 6 bases, J lost 4 bases, and 10 bases lay in between. The germline gives CDR1 MDHEN, CDR2 SYDVKM. There are 13 residues in the CDR3. CDR3 nucleotides: TGTGCCAGCAGAGAGGACCCAAATCAGCCCCAGCATTTT. Its translation is CASREDPNQPQHF.

This clonotype was counted a few times. The chain combines TRBV18 with TRBJ2-3; D not certain. CDR1 KGHSH and CDR2 LQKENI come from the germline V gene. The V end lost 3 bases, the J end lost 0 bases, and 13 bases lay between the germline ends. The CDR3 is made up of 16 amino acids. This CDR3 is CASSPLDPGSTDTQYF. CDR3 nucleotides: TGTGCCAGCTCACCTCTAGACCCCGGAAGCACAGATACGCAGTATTTT.

This clonotype was detected many times. The V and J genes are TRBV27 and TRBJ2-7, with 11 bases fitting TRBD2. The V gene end was trimmed by 3 bases and the J gene end by 2 bases; junction bases not matched to a gene: 6. The CDR3 totals 16 residues. CDR1 MNHEY and CDR2 SMNVEV come from the germline V gene (reference sequence). CDR3 nucleotide sequence: TGTGCCAGCAGTTTGAAGATAGCGGGAGGGACCTACGAGCAGTACTTC. Amino acids: CASSLKIAGGTYEQYF.

In its sample, this clonotype was seen many times. The gene calls are TRBV28 and TRBJ1-2; D is possibly TRBD1 (5 bases). The CDR3 is 13 amino acids. CDR1 MDHEN and CDR2 SYDVKM come from the germline V gene. The ends were cut back, 5 bases at V and 3 bases at J, with 10 bases in the middle. The CDR3 spells CASSLVGDYGYTF. CDR3 nucleotide sequence: TGTGCCAGCAGTCTTGTGGGGGACTATGGCTACACCTTC.

This clonotype came up many times. The CDR3 here is CATSGGYEQYF. As DNA, the CDR3 is TGTGCCACCAGTGGGGGCTACGAGCAGTACTTC. V is TRBV24-1 and J is TRBJ2-7; D ambiguous. The CDR3 runs to 11 residues. The V end was cut by 5 bases, the J end by 3 bases, with 4 bases between. The germline gives CDR1 KGHDR, CDR2 SFDVKD.

This clonotype has a handful of counts. The gene calls are TRBV19 and TRBJ1-5, with unresolved D. CDR1 is LNHDA, CDR2 SQIVND, per germline (reference sequence). V was clipped by 1 base and J by 6 bases, with 13 bases between them. CDR3 length: 15 residues. The CDR3 DNA reads TGTGCCAGTAGTATAGGGAGGCTCCCGGGTCAGCCCCAGCATTTT. Its translation: CASSIGRLPGQPQHF.

This clonotype has ten or more counts. The chain couples TRBV20-1 to TRBJ2-7, with 7 bases matching TRBD1. Germline V gives CDR1 DFQATT, CDR2 SNEGSKA (reference sequence). The CDR3 is 13 residues long. Trimming cost V 4 bases and J 4 bases; bases outside gene matches: 7. CDR3 region: CSATDRLVYEQYF. CDR3 nucleotide sequence: TGCAGTGCTACGGACAGGTTGGTGTACGAGCAGTACTTC.